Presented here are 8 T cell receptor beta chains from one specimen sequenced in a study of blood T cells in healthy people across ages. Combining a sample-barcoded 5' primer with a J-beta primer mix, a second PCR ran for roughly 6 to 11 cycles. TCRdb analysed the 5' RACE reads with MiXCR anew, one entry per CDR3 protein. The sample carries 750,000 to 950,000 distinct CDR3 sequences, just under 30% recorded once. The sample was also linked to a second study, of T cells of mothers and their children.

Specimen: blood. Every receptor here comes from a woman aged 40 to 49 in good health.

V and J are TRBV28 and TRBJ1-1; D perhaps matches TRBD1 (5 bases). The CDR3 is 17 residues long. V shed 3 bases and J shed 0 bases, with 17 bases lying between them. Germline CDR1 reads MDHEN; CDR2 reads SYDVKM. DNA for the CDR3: TGTGCCAGCAGTTTTGGGGGTCTTTCCCTCTTGAACACTGAAGCTTTCTTT. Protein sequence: CASSFGGLSLLNTEAFF.

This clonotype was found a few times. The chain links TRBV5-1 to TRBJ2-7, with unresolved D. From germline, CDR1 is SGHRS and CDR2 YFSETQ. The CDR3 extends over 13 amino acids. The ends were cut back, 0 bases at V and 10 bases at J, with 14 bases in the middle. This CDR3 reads CASSLVRLLGQYF. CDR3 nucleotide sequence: TGCGCCAGCAGCTTGGTGAGATTGCTAGGACAGTACTTC.

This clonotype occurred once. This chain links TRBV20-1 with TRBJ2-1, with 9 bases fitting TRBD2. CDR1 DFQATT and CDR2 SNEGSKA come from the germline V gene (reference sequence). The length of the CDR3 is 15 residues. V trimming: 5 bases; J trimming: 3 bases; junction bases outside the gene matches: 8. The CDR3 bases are TGCAGTGCTTGGTTTGAGCGGGAGGTCTACAATGAGCAGTTCTTC. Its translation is CSAWFEREVYNEQFF.

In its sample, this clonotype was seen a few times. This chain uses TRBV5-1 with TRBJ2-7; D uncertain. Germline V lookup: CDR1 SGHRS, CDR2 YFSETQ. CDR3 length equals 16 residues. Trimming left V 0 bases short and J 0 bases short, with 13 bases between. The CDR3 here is CASSLEGSLSSYEQYF. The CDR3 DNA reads TGCGCCAGCAGCTTGGAGGGCAGCCTGAGCTCCTACGAGCAGTACTTC.

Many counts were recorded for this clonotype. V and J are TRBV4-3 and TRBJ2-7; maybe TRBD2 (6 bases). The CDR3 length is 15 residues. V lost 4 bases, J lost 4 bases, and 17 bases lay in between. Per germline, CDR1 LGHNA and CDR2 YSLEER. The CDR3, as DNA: TGCGCCAGCAGCCGTGTCCTCGGGACTGAGTACGAGCAGTACTTC. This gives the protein CASSRVLGTEYEQYF.

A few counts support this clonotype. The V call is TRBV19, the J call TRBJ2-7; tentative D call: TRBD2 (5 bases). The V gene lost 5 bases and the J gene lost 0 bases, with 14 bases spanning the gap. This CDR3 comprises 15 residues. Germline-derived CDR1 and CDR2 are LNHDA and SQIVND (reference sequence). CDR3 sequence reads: CASSPGSGSSYEQYF. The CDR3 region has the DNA TGTGCCAGTAGTCCTGGGTCGGGGAGCTCCTACGAGCAGTACTTC.

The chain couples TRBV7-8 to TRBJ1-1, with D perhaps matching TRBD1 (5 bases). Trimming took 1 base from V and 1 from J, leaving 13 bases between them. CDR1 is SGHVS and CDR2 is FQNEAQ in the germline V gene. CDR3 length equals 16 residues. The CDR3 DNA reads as TGTGCCAGCAGCTTAGGGATGGGACCCGGGAACACTGAAGCTTTCTTT. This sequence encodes CASSLGMGPGNTEAFF.

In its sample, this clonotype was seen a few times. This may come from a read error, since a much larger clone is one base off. The CDR3 loop is CASSLTLSSYNEQYF. In DNA, the CDR3 is TGTGCTAGCAGCTTGACTCTCAGCTCCTACAATGAGCAGTACTTC. This rearrangement joins TRBV7-7 to TRBJ2-1; D ambiguous. Gene TRBJ2-7 matches the end of the DNA better, so the J call may be wrong. The CDR3 consists of 15 residues. Germline V lookup: CDR1 SSHAT, CDR2 FNYEAQ (reference sequence).